Detailed here is one TCR beta chain. Trimming at V came to 5 bases and at J to 3 bases, leaving 4 bases not matched to a gene. The CDR3 spans 14 residues. Germline V gene sequence: CDR1 LNHDA, CDR2 SQIVND (reference sequence). The record originates from a study of blood T cell repertoires in COVID-19. As for the study in general: From the United States, Italy and Spain came samples of acute and convalescent COVID-19. From T cells, B-cell-depleted T cells, or PBMCs came the material, which was cDNA or gDNA.

Authors' processing steps: The assay estimated nucleated cells by amplifying reference gene primers. Generated by immunoSEQ multiplex PCR, the TCRdb table keeps only in-frame clones and is missing some. The DNA was the basis for D and trimming; V, J and clone size are from that table. Of roughly 250,000 clones in the sample, around 90% were seen once. Sample: peripheral blood. This receptor was identified in a man aged 55 to 70 who had recovered from COVID-19. This rearrangement joins TRBV19 to TRBJ2-1; TRBD2 matches 7 bases. CDR3: CASSATSFYNEQFF. The CDR3 DNA sequence: TGTGCCAGTAGTGCGACTAGCTTCTACAATGAGCAGTTCTTC.